Listed below are T cell receptor beta chains from one sample, sequenced in a study of blood T cells in healthy people across ages. Via MiXCR, TCRdb re-called the 5' RACE reads, giving one row per CDR3 protein. In the table there are fewer than 950,000 distinct CDR3 sequences, 50% to 65% of which are singletons. The sequencing sample was made of blood. The receptors were sampled from an elderly man in good health. CDR3s include the opening cysteine and the closing phenylalanine or tryptophan. The D gene is left open where the match is weak.

j_call: TRBJ2-6; v_call: TRBV9; d_call: TRBD2; cdr3_length: 19; cdr3_aa: CASSLRLAGGLAGANVLTF
j_call: TRBJ1-2; v_call: TRBV15; d_call: TRBD1; cdr3_length: 12; cdr3_aa: CATSGQGTGYTF
j_call: TRBJ2-7; v_call: TRBV7-3; d_call: .; cdr3_length: 13; cdr3_aa: CASSSAGTYEQYF
j_call: TRBJ2-5; v_call: TRBV28; d_call: .; cdr3_length: 15; cdr3_aa: CVSKSKGRYQETQYF
j_call: TRBJ2-7; v_call: TRBV29-1; d_call: TRBD2; cdr3_length: 13; cdr3_aa: CSVSGGSSYEQYF
j_call: TRBJ2-3; v_call: TRBV4-2; d_call: TRBD2; cdr3_length: 13; cdr3_aa: CASSQETSAYAYF
j_call: TRBJ1-2; v_call: TRBV18; d_call: .; cdr3_length: 14; cdr3_aa: CASSLMTDARGYTF
j_call: TRBJ2-7; v_call: TRBV18; d_call: .; cdr3_length: 14; cdr3_aa: CASSPPDKGYEQYF
j_call: .; v_call: TRBV7-2; d_call: .; cdr3_length: 16; cdr3_aa: CASSDPRTRTSYEQYF
j_call: TRBJ2-5; v_call: TRBV7-2; d_call: .; cdr3_length: 16; cdr3_aa: CASSYPRDNHQETQYF
j_call: TRBJ1-1; v_call: TRBV12-3/TRBV12-4; d_call: .; cdr3_length: 16; cdr3_aa: CASSFERRKMNTEAFF
j_call: TRBJ2-7; v_call: TRBV3-1; d_call: TRBD1; cdr3_length: 15; cdr3_aa: CASSLRQGFSYEQYF
j_call: TRBJ1-5; v_call: TRBV7-2; d_call: .; cdr3_length: 15; cdr3_aa: CASSVDSSGNQPQHF
j_call: TRBJ2-5; v_call: TRBV30; d_call: .; cdr3_length: 13; cdr3_aa: CAWSPGGRETQYF
j_call: TRBJ2-3; v_call: TRBV11-2; d_call: .; cdr3_length: 15; cdr3_aa: CASSKRTDSTDTQYF
j_call: TRBJ1-2; v_call: TRBV5-6; d_call: .; cdr3_length: 15; cdr3_aa: CASSTLGGLGYGYTF
j_call: TRBJ2-2; v_call: TRBV2; d_call: .; cdr3_length: 15; cdr3_aa: CASSTSGKSVGELFF
j_call: TRBJ2-3; v_call: TRBV7-8; d_call: .; cdr3_length: 13; cdr3_aa: CASSLSQIGTQYF
j_call: TRBJ1-6; v_call: TRBV18; d_call: .; cdr3_length: 15; cdr3_aa: CASSPPGGVGSPLHF
j_call: TRBJ1-1; v_call: TRBV7-2; d_call: .; cdr3_length: 14; cdr3_aa: CASSLASSNTEAFF
j_call: TRBJ2-1; v_call: TRBV4-2; d_call: TRBD2; cdr3_length: 17; cdr3_aa: CASSQGPLAGADNEQFF
j_call: TRBJ2-1; v_call: TRBV29-1; d_call: .; cdr3_length: 17; cdr3_aa: CSVEERGGRLPRETQFF
j_call: .; v_call: TRBV15; d_call: .; cdr3_length: 13; cdr3_aa: CATSGGQYYEQYF
j_call: TRBJ2-3; v_call: TRBV2; d_call: .; cdr3_length: 12; cdr3_aa: CASSVFTDTQYF
j_call: TRBJ2-7; v_call: TRBV6-5; d_call: TRBD2; cdr3_length: 15; cdr3_aa: CASRRRTSGSYGQYF
j_call: TRBJ2-3; v_call: TRBV5-1; d_call: TRBD2; cdr3_length: 17; cdr3_aa: CASSLDSTSGSRVTQYF
j_call: TRBJ1-5; v_call: TRBV12-3/TRBV12-4; d_call: .; cdr3_length: 15; cdr3_aa: CASSLSRVSNQPQHF
j_call: TRBJ2-3; v_call: TRBV20-1; d_call: TRBD2; cdr3_length: 13; cdr3_aa: CSAGLAGAHTQYF
j_call: TRBJ2-1; v_call: TRBV4-2; d_call: TRBD2; cdr3_length: 18; cdr3_aa: CASSQEGLAGGPSNEQFF
j_call: TRBJ2-5; v_call: TRBV7-2; d_call: TRBD2; cdr3_length: 18; cdr3_aa: CASSLPPSGRYGGETQYF
j_call: TRBJ2-5; v_call: TRBV27; d_call: .; cdr3_length: 15; cdr3_aa: CASSPTGWDQETQYF
j_call: TRBJ2-6; v_call: TRBV19; d_call: TRBD1; cdr3_length: 17; cdr3_aa: CASSIHTQGAGANVLTF
j_call: TRBJ2-1; v_call: TRBV6-4; d_call: .; cdr3_length: 14; cdr3_aa: CASSAGGSYNEQFF
j_call: TRBJ2-2; v_call: TRBV12-3/TRBV12-4; d_call: .; cdr3_length: 12; cdr3_aa: CASSLSGGELFF
j_call: TRBJ2-1; v_call: TRBV20-1; d_call: .; cdr3_length: 12; cdr3_aa: CSARTWANEQFF
j_call: TRBJ2-5; v_call: TRBV29-1; d_call: TRBD1; cdr3_length: 16; cdr3_aa: CSSRGTIDRGQETQYF
j_call: TRBJ2-3; v_call: TRBV9; d_call: .; cdr3_length: 15; cdr3_aa: CASSPRAGRTDTQYF
j_call: TRBJ2-1; v_call: TRBV7-9; d_call: .; cdr3_length: 17; cdr3_aa: CASSLEGLQSSYNEQFF
j_call: TRBJ2-5; v_call: TRBV7-2; d_call: .; cdr3_length: 14; cdr3_aa: CASSLEGTQETQYF
j_call: TRBJ2-3; v_call: TRBV7-3; d_call: TRBD1; cdr3_length: 15; cdr3_aa: CASSRDRVRTDTQYF
j_call: TRBJ1-2; v_call: TRBV6-2/TRBV6-3; d_call: .; cdr3_length: 13; cdr3_aa: CASSEGGPYGYTF
j_call: TRBJ1-2; v_call: TRBV7-2; d_call: TRBD1; cdr3_length: 16; cdr3_aa: CASSLQSPGGSESYTF
j_call: TRBJ2-7; v_call: TRBV18; d_call: TRBD2; cdr3_length: 18; cdr3_aa: CASSWGGPVAGGRYEQYF
j_call: TRBJ2-7; v_call: TRBV29-1; d_call: .; cdr3_length: 14; cdr3_aa: CSGQRRISYNEQYF
j_call: .; v_call: TRBV20-1; d_call: TRBD1; cdr3_length: 14; cdr3_aa: CSATGGQGRNEQYF
j_call: TRBJ1-2; v_call: TRBV6-1; d_call: .; cdr3_length: 14; cdr3_aa: CASSESTVRRGYTF
j_call: TRBJ2-3; v_call: TRBV6-5; d_call: .; cdr3_length: 13; cdr3_aa: CASNHRDSGTQYF
j_call: TRBJ2-2; v_call: TRBV2; d_call: TRBD2; cdr3_length: 15; cdr3_aa: CASSPSGQTTGELFF
j_call: TRBJ2-1; v_call: TRBV29-1; d_call: .; cdr3_length: 13; cdr3_aa: CSLTELGDLEQFF
j_call: TRBJ2-1; v_call: TRBV18; d_call: .; cdr3_length: 15; cdr3_aa: CASSTRKSGYNEQFF
j_call: TRBJ2-2; v_call: TRBV7-3; d_call: .; cdr3_length: 14; cdr3_aa: CASSTLQGSGELFF